This T cell receptor beta chain was sequenced during a study of blood T cell repertoires in COVID-19. Turning to the study itself: Material from acute and convalescent COVID-19 was sourced from the United States, Italy and Spain. T cells, B-cell-depleted T cells, or PBMCs provided the cDNA or gDNA that served as material.

Study processing details: The assay estimated nucleated cells by amplifying reference gene primers. Sequencing used immunoSEQ multiplex PCR; TCRdb keeps in-frame clones, though not all of them. That table furnishes V, J and clone size, whereas the DNA furnished D and trimming. The sample records some 450,000 clones, roughly 90% being singletons. V dropped 3 bases and J dropped 4 bases, with 14 bases sitting between them. This CDR3 comprises 15 residues. CDR1 and CDR2 (germline): SGHRS, YFSETQ. The sequenced material came from peripheral blood. V usage is TRBV5-1 and J usage is TRBJ1-3; D perhaps matches TRBD1 (5 bases). This clonotype was sampled from a man aged 18-30 years with COVID-19, enrolled during active disease. The CDR3 loop reads CASSSGGGPGNTIYF. CDR3 DNA sequence: TGCGCCAGCAGCTCCGGGGGGGGACCGGGAAACACCATATATTTT.